This T cell receptor beta chain was obtained from a study of blood T cell repertoires in COVID-19. Overall study context: T cells, B-cell-depleted T cells, or PBMCs supplied cDNA or gDNA.

Per the original methods: Using reference gene primer amplification, nucleated cell counts were estimated. Some clones are missing from TCRdb's copy, which holds only in-frame ones; the method was immunoSEQ multiplex PCR. Clonal size and the V and J genes are those of that table, whereas D and trimming came from the DNA. The table includes some 38,000 clones, just under 75% detected once. While infection was still active, Seattle patients were enrolled and then followed longitudinally. The sequencing sample was made of peripheral blood. This TCR was sampled from a man in his 70s with COVID-19, enrolled during active disease.

The CDR3 DNA reads TGTGCCAGCCGCGGGACAGCGAACTATGGCTACACCTTC. The encoded protein is CASRGTANYGYTF. The chain has TRBV28 and TRBJ1-2, with 7 bases aligning to TRBD1. CDR1 is MDHEN and CDR2 is SYDVKM in the germline V gene. Trimming removed 8 bases from V and 2 bases from J; junction bases left unmatched: 5. The length of the CDR3 is 13 residues.